The clone carrying this T cell receptor beta chain appeared a few times. As yet, its antigen is unknown. The CDR3 totals 15 residues. This record belongs to a study of cytomegalovirus exposure and HLA in healthy donors. General study findings and limits: Among the CMV-associated chains, a few were confirmed in vitro as specific for CMV antigens. Trimming of TCR beta V- and J-genes showed a link, identified in a later analysis, to a missense DCLRE1C variant. Associated with HLA alleles at 0.05 false discovery rate in a later analysis were 16,951 TCR beta sequences.

Healthy bone marrow donors made up the donor group. In the PCR, 60 Vbeta and 13 Jbeta primers were used. Generated by immunoSEQ multiplex PCR, the TCRdb table keeps only in-frame clones and is missing some. The sample consists of some 130,000 clones, 76% of them appearing once. The TCR comes from a man aged 35 to 55 in good health and CMV-seronegative. Sequencing used PBMCs. The V gene is TRBV21-1, the J gene TRBJ2-7; the D segment call TRBD2 is taken from the table without a DNA check. TRBV21-1 is marked as a pseudogene. The DNA for the CDR3 is TGTGCCAGCAGCAAAGCGCTAGCGGAGCCTTACGAGCAGTACTTC. As protein: CASSKALAEPYEQYF.